One sample yielded the 8 T cell receptor beta chains listed below, sequenced in a study of cytomegalovirus exposure and HLA in healthy donors. This PCR relied on a set of 60 Vbeta primers and 13 Jbeta primers. Assay used: immunoSEQ multiplex PCR; TCRdb lists only in-frame clones, some missing. Of about 170,000 clones listed, around 83% are singletons. Sequencing was carried out using PBMCs. These receptors were obtained from a man between 25 and 39 years old in good health and CMV-seropositive.

This chain joins TRBV5-1 and TRBJ2-2; perhaps TRBD1 as D (6 bases). CDR3 length: 15 amino acids. Trimming took 0 bases from V and 3 from J, leaving 9 bases between them. In germline, CDR1 is SGHRS, CDR2 YFSETQ. The CDR3 DNA reads TGCGCCAGCAGCTTGGACAGGGCGGACACCGGGGAGCTGTTTTTT. Amino acids: CASSLDRADTGELFF.

The table lists this clone with a few counts. This chain uses TRBV9 with TRBJ1-1, with D uncertain. In germline, CDR1 is SGDLS, CDR2 YYNGEE. The CDR3 has 12 amino acids. Deletions cut 0 bases from V and 7 bases from J, with 7 bases between. The CDR3 protein is CASSVGAGEAFF. In DNA, the CDR3 is TGTGCCAGCAGCGTAGGGGCCGGTGAAGCTTTCTTT.

This clone has only a few counts. CDR3 protein: CASSHDIRDRFSNEKLFF. The CDR3 DNA reads TGCGCCAGCAGCCATGACATCCGGGACAGGTTTTCTAATGAAAAACTGTTTTTT. The rearrangement links TRBV4-3 to TRBJ1-4, with TRBD1 identical over 8 bases. V shed 3 bases and J 3 bases; nucleotides not matched to a gene: 12. The germline V gene has CDR1 LGHNA and CDR2 YSLEER. This CDR3 comprises 18 residues.

The chain is built from TRBV19 and TRBJ2-3; D perhaps matches TRBD1 (6 bases). The V end was cut by 4 bases, the J end by 2 bases, with 10 bases between. The germline V gene has CDR1 LNHDA and CDR2 SQIVND (reference sequence). The CDR3 spans 14 residues. CDR3 DNA sequence: TGTGCCAGTAGTAAGGGGGTAGTCACAGATACGCAGTATTTT. Translation gives CASSKGVVTDTQYF.

The chain employs TRBV7-3 and TRBJ2-3; 12 bases are shared with TRBD2. In germline, CDR1 is SGHTA, CDR2 FQGTGA. This CDR3 has 15 residues. V was clipped by 4 bases and J by 3 bases; unmatched bases: 2. In DNA form, the CDR3 reads TGTGCCAGCAGCTCCGGGACTAGCGGGACAGATACGCAGTATTTT. Its protein is CASSSGTSGTDTQYF. The variable domain in full, with the rest retrieved from reference TRBV7-3 and TRBJ2-3, is GAGVSQTPSNKVTEKGKYVELRCDPISGHTALYWYRQSLGQGPEFLIYFQGTGAADDSGLPNDRFFAVRPEGSVSTLKIQRTERGDSAVYLCASSSGTSGTDTQYFGPGTRLTVL.

The V call is TRBV7-3, the J call TRBJ2-2; 7 positions agree with TRBD1. The CDR3 has 16 amino acids. V gave up 5 bases and J gave up 8 bases; unmatched junction bases: 14. Germline assignment: CDR1 SGHTA and CDR2 FQGTGA. CDR3 sequence reads: CASSPLSLGGAGELFF. As DNA, the CDR3 is TGTGCCAGCAGCCCCCTAAGTTTAGGGGGCGCGGGGGAGCTGTTTTTT.

V is TRBV7-2 and J is TRBJ2-3; perhaps TRBD2 as D (5 bases). CDR3 size: 14 residues. Germline V gene lookup returns CDR1 SGHTA and CDR2 FQGNSA. Trimming cost V 3 bases and J 0 bases, with 7 bases left between them. The chain's CDR3 is CASSLRTSTDTQYF. The CDR3 DNA is TGTGCCAGCAGCTTGAGGACTAGCACAGATACGCAGTATTTT.

The chain carries TRBV4-2 and TRBJ2-1; 7 positions match TRBD2. Per germline, CDR1 LGHNA and CDR2 YNFKEQ. The CDR3 runs to 15 residues. The ends lost 0 bases at V and 10 bases at J; junction bases unmatched: 9. The CDR3 bases are TGTGCCAGCAGCCAAGATATGGGGCGGGAGTGGGAGCAGTTCTTC. Encoded protein: CASSQDMGREWEQFF.